These 9 T cell receptor beta chains came from one sample sequenced in a study of blood T cell repertoires in COVID-19. The data were produced by immunoSEQ multiplex PCR, yet TCRdb's version contains in-frame clones alone and is incomplete. The sample contains some 210,000 clones, approximately 85% of which appear only once. Sequencing used peripheral blood. These receptor sequences come from a woman between 65 and 79 years old with active or convalescent COVID-19.

The gene calls are TRBV4-1 and TRBJ2-7; 10 bases agree with TRBD1. V dropped 4 bases and J dropped 4; count of bases not matched to a gene: 4. From germline, CDR1 is MGHRA and CDR2 YSYEKL. The CDR3 extends over 14 amino acids. The CDR3 DNA reads as TGCGCCAGCAGCCGGCCGGGACAGGGGTACGAGCAGTACTTC. This gives the protein CASSRPGQGYEQYF.

The rearrangement uses TRBV7-2 and TRBJ2-6; D not resolved. Looked up from germline, CDR1 is SGHTA and CDR2 is FQGNSA. The V end was cut by 4 bases, the J end by 2 bases, with 6 bases between. CDR3 length: 14 residues. CDR3 bases: TGTGCCAGCAGCTCACATACTGGGGCCAACGTCCTGACTTTC. Its protein product is CASSSHTGANVLTF. The variable domain in full, completed from reference TRBV7-2 and TRBJ2-6, reads GAGVSQSPSNKVTEKGKDVELRCDPISGHTALYWYRQSLGQGLEFLIYFQGNSAPDKSGLPSDRFSAERTGGSVSTLTIQRTQQEDSAVYLCASSSHTGANVLTFGAGSRLTVL.

V is TRBV6-5 and J is TRBJ1-2, with 8 bases fitting TRBD1. From germline, CDR1 is MNHEY and CDR2 SVGAGI. V was pared by 5 bases and J by 7 bases, with 9 bases of the junction left unmatched. The CDR3 runs to 14 residues. CDR3: CASSTTGGQVGYTF. The CDR3 DNA reads TGTGCCAGCAGTACTACAGGGGGACAGGTTGGCTACACCTTC.

The chain combines TRBV18 with TRBJ1-2; TRBD1 aligns across 9 bases. This CDR3 spans 14 amino acids. CDR1 is KGHSH and CDR2 is LQKENI in the germline V gene. The J segment lost 4 bases and the V segment lost 2 bases, leaving 2 bases of the junction unmatched. CDR3 in amino acids: CASSPTGGGYGYTF. CDR3 nucleotide sequence: TGTGCCAGCTCACCAACAGGGGGCGGCTATGGCTACACCTTC.

For the CDR3, the DNA is TGTGCCAGCAGCTCCCAGGGGCAGTTTGAAGTCACTGAAGCTTTCTTT. This encodes CASSSQGQFEVTEAFF. The chain combines TRBV7-9 with TRBJ1-1, with a tentative D call TRBD1 (6 bases). V was clipped by 4 bases and J by 4 bases, with 19 bases between them. The CDR3 has 16 residues. CDR1 SEHNR and CDR2 FQNEAQ come from the germline V gene (reference sequence).

The chain is built from TRBV13 and TRBJ1-2; no clear D. V shed 4 bases and J shed 8 bases, with 17 bases lying between them. The CDR3 has 14 residues. Germline V gives CDR1 PRHDT, CDR2 FYEKMQ (reference sequence). The CDR3 coding sequence is TGTGCCAGCAGCTACCGCAGGAGGCGTATAGGCTACACCTTC. Translation gives CASSYRRRRIGYTF.

In its sample, this clone was seen once. J is TRBJ1-6 and V is TRBV28; a weak D match, TRBD1 (5 bases). CDR3 size: 12 residues. Germline V CDR1 and CDR2: MDHEN, SYDVKM. Between the trimmed V and J ends, which lost 6 bases and 7 bases, there was a span of 7 bases. The CDR3: CASRRGNSPLHF. The CDR3 DNA follows: TGTGCCAGCAGGCGGGGGAATTCACCCCTCCACTTT.

The rearrangement joins TRBV27 to TRBJ2-1; 10 bases agree with TRBD2. The CDR3 is 16 amino acids. Germline CDR1 is MNHEY and CDR2 is SMNVEV (reference sequence). V trimming: 0 bases; J trimming: 10 bases; junction bases outside the gene matches: 9. The CDR3 here is CASSLSSGRAVREQFF. CDR3 sequence (DNA): TGTGCCAGCAGTTTATCAAGCGGGAGGGCCGTACGGGAGCAGTTCTTC.

In this sample, this clone turned up once. This chain links TRBV30 with TRBJ2-3; no firm D call. Trimming took 2 bases from V and 4 from J, leaving 4 bases between them. The CDR3 extends over 11 amino acids. Germline-derived CDR1 and CDR2 are GTSNPN and SVGIG (reference sequence). Here the CDR3 reads CAWSLPDTQYF. The CDR3 nucleotides are TGTGCCTGGAGTCTCCCAGATACGCAGTATTTT.